This section outlines one T cell receptor (beta chain) sequence together with its context. Antigen specificity is unknown. The sample belongs to a study of cytomegalovirus exposure and HLA in healthy donors. At the level of the study: HLA-typed donors contributed about 85 million unique TCRs, which were held in an early data release.

Researchers ran the PCR with 60 Vbeta and 13 Jbeta primers. Repertoires were generated with immunoSEQ multiplex PCR, while TCRdb's copy carries only in-frame clones and drops some. Among around 110,000 clones listed, around 70% were seen once. V lost 0 bases, J lost 6 bases, and 12 bases lay in between. Per the germline V gene, CDR1 is MNHEY and CDR2 is SVGAGI. The length of the CDR3 is 15 residues. Overall study findings and caveats: An observed cluster of highly shared sequence variants was recorded as a likely sequencing artifact. In a later analysis, productive TCRs from donors in an Asian-associated ancestry cluster reportedly carried fewer N-insertions than the cohort mean. Researchers reported in a later analysis that common viral pathogens appeared linked to several top clusters.

The sequenced sample consisted of PBMCs. This clonotype was sampled from a man between 25 and 39 years old in good health and CMV-seropositive. The chain has TRBV6-5 and TRBJ1-5, with D possibly matching TRBD1 (6 bases). This CDR3 is CASSYSGGRSQPQHF. As DNA, the CDR3 is TGTGCCAGCAGTTACTCGGGGGGGCGTAGTCAGCCCCAGCATTTT.